This is a list of T cell receptor beta chains from one sample in a study of cytomegalovirus exposure and HLA in healthy donors. The repertoire was sequenced with immunoSEQ multiplex PCR; TCRdb's copy has only in-frame clones and lacks some. The sample has about 56,000 clones; more than 90% are singletons. Specimen: PBMCs. These receptors came from a man aged 18 to 30 in good health and CMV-seronegative. The CDR3 runs from the conserved cysteine through the conserved F or W. The D gene is left open where the match is weak. The size entry is marked missing in some rows and otherwise reads once, few, many or a size class.

j_call v_call clone_size d_call cdr3_nt cdr3_aa
TRBJ1-5 TRBV11-2 - - TGTGCCAGCAGCTTAGGCGGGGGGGGTCAGCCCCAGCATTTT CASSLGGGGQPQHF
TRBJ1-1 TRBV28 - TRBD1 TGTGCCAGCAGCGAACTAGATCAGGGGGCGCCCCCAGGGGCTTTCTTT CASSELDQGAPPGAFF
TRBJ2-7 TRBV13 - - TGTGCCAGCAGCCACTCCTACGAGCAGTACTTC CASSHSYEQYF
TRBJ2-7 TRBV6-5 - TRBD2 TGTGCCAGCAGAGGACTAGCCACGTACGAGCAGTACTTC CASRGLATYEQYF
TRBJ2-7 TRBV5-1 - TRBD2 TGCGCCAGCAGCGTACTAGCGGGGGTCTTATACGAGCAGTACTTC CASSVLAGVLYEQYF
TRBJ2-7 TRBV15 - - TGTGCCACCAGCAGAGATCGGGGTTACGAGCAGTACTTC CATSRDRGYEQYF
TRBJ2-1 TRBV5-6 - - TGTGCCAGCAGGACGGGGAATGAGCAGTTCTTC CASRTGNEQFF
TRBJ2-3 TRBV11-2 - TRBD2 TGTGCCAGCGGCCCTAGCGGCCTCACGGGCCCAGATACGCAGTATTTT CASGPSGLTGPDTQYF
TRBJ1-4 TRBV28 once - TGTGCCAGCAGGGCCCCCCAGGGTAATGAAAAACTGTTTTTT CASRAPQGNEKLFF
TRBJ2-7 TRBV20-1 - - TGCAGTACGAGGCAGGGGTACGAGCAGTACTTC CSTRQGYEQYF
TRBJ2-1 TRBV7-6 - TRBD2 TGTGCCAGCAGCACCTCTAGCGGGGGTGACAATGAGCAGTTCTTC CASSTSSGGDNEQFF
TRBJ2-3 TRBV27 - TRBD2 TGTGCCAGCAGTGTTACTAGCGCAAGCACAGATACGCAGTATTTT CASSVTSASTDTQYF
TRBJ2-7 TRBV4-3 - TRBD2 TGCGCCAGCAGCCAAGCGGGAGGGGCCTACGAGCAGTACTTC CASSQAGGAYEQYF
TRBJ2-1 TRBV4-1 - - TGCGCTGCACAGGGTTTTAATGAGCAGTTCTTC CAAQGFNEQFF
TRBJ1-1 TRBV27 - TRBD1 TGTGCCAGCAGCCGGACAGGAGGGAACACTGAAGCTTTCTTT CASSRTGGNTEAFF
TRBJ2-1 TRBV11-1 - TRBD2 TGTGCCAGCAGCTTTATAGCGGGAGGGTCCAACAATGAGCAGTTCTTC CASSFIAGGSNNEQFF
TRBJ2-2 TRBV11-2 - TRBD1 TGTGCCAGCAGCTTAGGTGGGACAGCCACCGGGGAGCTGTTTTTT CASSLGGTATGELFF
TRBJ2-7 TRBV5-1 - - TGCGCCAGCAGCTTGGGGGCCGCCACCCCCTACGAGCAGTACTTC CASSLGAATPYEQYF
TRBJ2-6 TRBV5-6 - - TGTGCCAGCAGCCCCCTCAGAGTCGGGTCCAACGTCCTGACTTTC CASSPLRVGSNVLTF
TRBJ2-7 TRBV12-5 - - TGTGCTAGTGGTTCTCTTCGGGAGCAGTACTTC CASGSLREQYF
TRBJ2-7 TRBV5-5 - TRBD2 TGTGCCAGCAGCTTGGTAGCGGGAGGAACCTACGAGCAGTACTTC CASSLVAGGTYEQYF
TRBJ1-2 TRBV4-3 once - TGCGCCAGCAGCCAAGATGGCGGGGACGGTTTTTACTATGGCTACACCTTC CASSQDGGDGFYYGYTF
TRBJ2-1 TRBV19 few - TGTGCCAGTAGCCGTACAGGGAACCATAATGAGCAGTTCTTC CASSRTGNHNEQFF
TRBJ2-7 TRBV7-2 - - TGTGCCAGCAGCTTATCCCACCGGGAGGAGCAGTACTTC CASSLSHREEQYF
TRBJ2-1 TRBV29-1 - TRBD2 TGCAGCGTTGCCGGGAGGAACAATGAGCAGTTCTTC CSVAGRNNEQFF
TRBJ2-3 TRBV7-9 few TRBD2 TGTGCCAGCAGTTCCGGACTAGCGGGAGCAGATACGCAGTATTTT CASSSGLAGADTQYF
TRBJ2-4 TRBV5-1 - TRBD2 TGCGCCAGCAGCGAGACTAGCGGGAGTTCCAAAAACATTCAGTACTTC CASSETSGSSKNIQYF
TRBJ2-2 TRBV18 - TRBD1 TGTGCCAGCGCACTGACAGGGGGACACACCGGGGAGCTGTTTTTT CASALTGGHTGELFF
TRBJ1-4 TRBV6-5 - - TGTGCCAGCAGTTACTCTGCGGGGGCAACTAATGAAAAACTGTTTTTT CASSYSAGATNEKLFF
TRBJ2-3 TRBV10-3 - - TGTGCCATCAGTGAGGCGGGTCCGCAGACATCAGATACGCAGTATTTT CAISEAGPQTSDTQYF
TRBJ2-1 TRBV12-2 - - TGTGCAAGTCGCTTAGAAGGGGAAGGAGCGGGACGGTACAATGAGCAGTTCTTC CASRLEGEGAGRYNEQFF
TRBJ1-2 TRBV6-1 - - TGTGCCAGCAGTGCTGGGGGGGGATTCTATGGCTACACCTTC CASSAGGGFYGYTF
TRBJ2-1 TRBV27 - TRBD2 TGTGCCAGCAGTCCCCTTTTGAGCGGGAGGTCGGGGTTCTTC CASSPLLSGRSGFF
TRBJ2-7 TRBV5-1 - - TGCGCCAGCAGCGCTGGACTGGGGTGGGAAGAGCAGTACTTC CASSAGLGWEEQYF
TRBJ2-3 TRBV6-5 - TRBD2 TGTGCCAGCAGCTCCGACGGGAGGGCCACAGATACGCAGTATTTT CASSSDGRATDTQYF
TRBJ1-4 TRBV7-9 - - TGTGCCAGCAGCCCCGACGGGAGACTTAATGAAAAACTGTTTTTT CASSPDGRLNEKLFF
TRBJ2-7 TRBV4-3 - TRBD2 TGCGCCAGCAGCCAAGATGGGACTAGTCAGTACGAGCAGTACTTC CASSQDGTSQYEQYF
TRBJ2-3 TRBV11-3 - - TGTGCCAGCAGCGCCCGCGACCAATCGGGGACAGATACGCAGTATTTT CASSARDQSGTDTQYF
TRBJ1-2 TRBV4-3 - TRBD1 TGCGCCAGCAGCCCCTCACAGGGGGGGTTTGGCTACACCTTC CASSPSQGGFGYTF
TRBJ2-7 TRBV7-9 once TRBD2 TGTGCCAGCAGCCCGGGAGGTAGCTCCTACGAGCAGTACTTC CASSPGGSSYEQYF
TRBJ2-2 TRBV7-9 - - TGTGCCAGCAGCTTAATTAGTAAACAGCTGTTTTTT CASSLISKQLFF
TRBJ2-4 TRBV19 - - TGTGCCAGTAGTATTAAAGGAGGGGCTAGCTCATCCAAAAACATTCAGTACTTC CASSIKGGASSSKNIQYF
TRBJ1-1 TRBV28 - - TGTGCCAGCAGCGTTCAGGAGGCACCTTCGCTAGCTTTCTTT CASSVQEAPSLAFF
TRBJ2-1 TRBV9 - - TGTGCCAGCAGCGTCGACAGCTACAATGAGCAGTTCTTC CASSVDSYNEQFF
TRBJ2-7 TRBV7-8 - TRBD2 TGTGCCAGCAGCTTAGTTGCCGGGAGGATCCACAAGCAGTACTTC CASSLVAGRIHKQYF
TRBJ2-7 TRBV28 - TRBD1 TGTGCCAGCAGAGACAGGGGGCGTTACGAGCAGTACTTC CASRDRGRYEQYF
TRBJ1-4 TRBV7-7 - - TGTGCTAGCAGCCGTACAGGGACGGGGGAAAAACTGTTTTTT CASSRTGTGEKLFF
TRBJ2-7 TRBV7-2 - - TGTGCCAGCCAGGGGCCGCTGAGGAGCGAGCAGTACTTC CASQGPLRSEQYF
TRBJ2-5 TRBV28 - - TGTGCCAGCAGTTTTCGGGGGGCGGAGACCCAGTACTTC CASSFRGAETQYF
TRBJ2-1 TRBV11-2 - - TGTGCCAGCAGCTCTTACGCCCCGAGCTCCTACAATGAGCAGTTCTTC CASSSYAPSSYNEQFF
TRBJ2-3 TRBV6-1 - TRBD2 TGTGCCAGCAGTGAAAGGGGAATTACTAGCGGGAGTATGGCAGATACGCAGTATTTT CASSERGITSGSMADTQYF
TRBJ1-2 TRBV27 - - TGTGCCAGCAGTTCCCCGACAGTCCCCTATGGCTACACCTTC CASSSPTVPYGYTF
TRBJ2-7 TRBV9 once - TGTGCCAGCAGCCCGGAGGCTGGCTCCTACGAGCAGTACTTC CASSPEAGSYEQYF
TRBJ2-5 TRBV28 - TRBD1 TGTGCCAGCAGTCAGTGGACAGGCGTTCGGGAGACCCAGTACTTC CASSQWTGVRETQYF
TRBJ2-3 TRBV28 - TRBD1 TGTGCCAGCAGTAACTCGGGACAGGCAGACACAGATACGCAGTATTTT CASSNSGQADTDTQYF